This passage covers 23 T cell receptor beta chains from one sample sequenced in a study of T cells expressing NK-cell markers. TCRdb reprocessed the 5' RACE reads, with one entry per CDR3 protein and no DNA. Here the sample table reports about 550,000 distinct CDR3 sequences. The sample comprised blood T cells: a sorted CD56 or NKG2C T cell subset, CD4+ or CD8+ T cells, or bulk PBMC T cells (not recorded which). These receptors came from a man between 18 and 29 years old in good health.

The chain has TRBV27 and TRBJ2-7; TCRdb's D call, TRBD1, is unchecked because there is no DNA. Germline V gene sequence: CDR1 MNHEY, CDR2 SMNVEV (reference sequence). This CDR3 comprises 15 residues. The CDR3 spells CASGTRTVLPYEQYF.

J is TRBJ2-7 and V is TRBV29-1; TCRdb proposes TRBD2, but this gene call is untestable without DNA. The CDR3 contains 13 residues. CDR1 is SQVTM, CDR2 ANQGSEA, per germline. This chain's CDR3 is CSVPSGGTYEQYF.

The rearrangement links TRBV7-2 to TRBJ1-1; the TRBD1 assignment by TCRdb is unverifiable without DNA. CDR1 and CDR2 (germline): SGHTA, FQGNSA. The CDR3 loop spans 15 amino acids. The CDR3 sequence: CASTKAAGTGTEAFF.

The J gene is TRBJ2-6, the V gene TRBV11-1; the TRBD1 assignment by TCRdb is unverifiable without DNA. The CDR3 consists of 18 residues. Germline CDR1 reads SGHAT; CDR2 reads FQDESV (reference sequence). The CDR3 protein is CASSLWRDSSSGANVLTF.

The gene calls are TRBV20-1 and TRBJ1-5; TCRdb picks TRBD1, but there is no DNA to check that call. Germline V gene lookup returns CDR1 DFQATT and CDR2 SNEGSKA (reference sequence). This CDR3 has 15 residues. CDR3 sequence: CSASGRRGSNQPQHF.

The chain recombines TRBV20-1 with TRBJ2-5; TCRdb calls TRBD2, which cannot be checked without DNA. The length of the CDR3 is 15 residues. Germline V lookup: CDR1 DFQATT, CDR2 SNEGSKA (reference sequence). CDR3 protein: CSARALDGSGETQYF.

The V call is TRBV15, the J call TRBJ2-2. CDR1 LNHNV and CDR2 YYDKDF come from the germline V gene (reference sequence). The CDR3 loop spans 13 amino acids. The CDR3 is CATMHGVDGELFF. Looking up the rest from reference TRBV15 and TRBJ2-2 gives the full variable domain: DAMVIQNPRYQVTQFGKPVTLSCSQTLNHNVMYWYQQKSSQAPKLLFHYYDKDFNNEADTPDNFQSRRPNTSFCFLDIRSPGLGDTAMYLCATMHGVDGELFFGEGSRLTVL.

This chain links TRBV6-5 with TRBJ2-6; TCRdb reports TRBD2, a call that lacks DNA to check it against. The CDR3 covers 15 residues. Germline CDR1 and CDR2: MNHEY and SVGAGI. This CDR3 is CASSYGGAGANVLTF.

CDR3 residues: CASSYSPRGETQYF. The V gene is TRBV7-8, the J gene TRBJ2-5; TCRdb proposes TRBD1, but this gene call is untestable without DNA. The V gene's germline CDR1 is SGHVS and CDR2 FQNEAQ. The CDR3 has 14 amino acids.

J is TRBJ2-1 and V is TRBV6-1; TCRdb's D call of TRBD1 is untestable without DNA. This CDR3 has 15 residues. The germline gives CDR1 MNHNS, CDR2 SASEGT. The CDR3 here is CASSVRDSNYNEQFF.

CDR3 residues: CASSLRPAHGANVLTF. The gene calls are TRBV5-6 and TRBJ2-6; there is no DNA to check the TCRdb D call of TRBD1. Germline V gives CDR1 SGHDT, CDR2 YYEEEE. This CDR3 comprises 16 residues.

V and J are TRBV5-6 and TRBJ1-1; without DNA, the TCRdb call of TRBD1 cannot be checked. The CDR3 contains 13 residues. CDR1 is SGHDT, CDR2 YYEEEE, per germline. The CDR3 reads CASSLAGGGEAFF. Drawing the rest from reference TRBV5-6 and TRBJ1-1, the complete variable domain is DAGVTQSPTHLIKTRGQQVTLRCSPKSGHDTVSWYQQALGQGPQFIFQYYEEEERQRGNFPDRFSGHQFPNYSSELNVNALLLGDSALYLCASSLAGGGEAFFGQGTRLTVV.

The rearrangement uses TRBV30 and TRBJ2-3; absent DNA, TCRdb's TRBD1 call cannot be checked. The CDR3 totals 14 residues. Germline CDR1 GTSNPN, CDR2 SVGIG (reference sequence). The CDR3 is CAWSFNRGLDTQYF.

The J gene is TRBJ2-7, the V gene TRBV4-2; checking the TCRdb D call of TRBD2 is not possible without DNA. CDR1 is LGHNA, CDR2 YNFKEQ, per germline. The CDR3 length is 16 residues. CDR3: CASSQEKGLAAYEQYF.

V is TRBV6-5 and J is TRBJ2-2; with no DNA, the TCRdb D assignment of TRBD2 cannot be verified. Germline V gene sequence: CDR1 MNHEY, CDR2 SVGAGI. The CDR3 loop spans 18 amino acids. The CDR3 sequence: CASKLNGGTSGTGELFFF.

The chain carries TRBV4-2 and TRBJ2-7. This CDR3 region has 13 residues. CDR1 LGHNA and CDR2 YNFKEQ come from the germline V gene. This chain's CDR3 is CASSQEFMDEQYF.

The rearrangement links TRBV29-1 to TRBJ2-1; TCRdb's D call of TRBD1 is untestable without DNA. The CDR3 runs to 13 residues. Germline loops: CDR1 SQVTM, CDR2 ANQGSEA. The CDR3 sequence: CSVDLASRGVQFF.

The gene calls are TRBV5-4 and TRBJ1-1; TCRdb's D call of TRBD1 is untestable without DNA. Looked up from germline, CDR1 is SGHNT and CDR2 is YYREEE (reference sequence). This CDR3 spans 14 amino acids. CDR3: CASSIRQGAGEAFF.

The CDR3 sequence is CASSGVFGTEAFF. J is TRBJ1-1 and V is TRBV5-1. The germline CDR1 and CDR2 sequences are SGHRS and YFSETQ. CDR3 length: 13 amino acids.

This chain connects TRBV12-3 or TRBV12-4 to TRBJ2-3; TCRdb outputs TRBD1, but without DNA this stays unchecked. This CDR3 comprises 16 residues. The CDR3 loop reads CASSLQLTGSTDTQYF.

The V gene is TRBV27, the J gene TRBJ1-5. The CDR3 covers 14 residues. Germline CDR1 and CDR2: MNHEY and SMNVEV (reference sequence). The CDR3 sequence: CASSFRNSNQPQHF.

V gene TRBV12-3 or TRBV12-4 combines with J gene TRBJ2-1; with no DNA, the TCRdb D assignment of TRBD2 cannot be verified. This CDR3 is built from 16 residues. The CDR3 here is CASSPLRSGPYNEQFF.

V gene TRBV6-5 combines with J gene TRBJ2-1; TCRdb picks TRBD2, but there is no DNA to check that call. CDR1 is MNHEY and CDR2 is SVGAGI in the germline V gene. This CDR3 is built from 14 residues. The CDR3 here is CGGGEGISYNEQFF.